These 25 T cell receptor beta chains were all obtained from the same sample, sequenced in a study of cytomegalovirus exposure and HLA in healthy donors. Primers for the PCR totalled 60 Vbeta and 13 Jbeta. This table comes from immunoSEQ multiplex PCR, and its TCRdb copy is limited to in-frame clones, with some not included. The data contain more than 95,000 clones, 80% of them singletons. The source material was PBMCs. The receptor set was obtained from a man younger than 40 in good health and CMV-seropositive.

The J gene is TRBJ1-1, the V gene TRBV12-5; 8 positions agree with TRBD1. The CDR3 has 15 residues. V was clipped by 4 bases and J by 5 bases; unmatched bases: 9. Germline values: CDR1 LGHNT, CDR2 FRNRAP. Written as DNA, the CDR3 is TGTGCTAGTGGTTCTCGGGACAGGCCTTCGACTGAAGCTTTCTTT. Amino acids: CASGSRDRPSTEAFF.

This CDR3 reads CASSPRLGGGGSGTDTQYF. CDR3 DNA sequence: TGTGCCAGCTCACCCCGACTGGGAGGCGGGGGGAGTGGCACAGATACGCAGTATTTT. J is TRBJ2-3 and V is TRBV18; 8 bases are a match to TRBD2. The trim removed 3 bases at V and 1 base at J, leaving 15 bases unmatched. Germline-derived CDR1 and CDR2 are KGHSH and LQKENI. The CDR3 sequence is 19 residues long.

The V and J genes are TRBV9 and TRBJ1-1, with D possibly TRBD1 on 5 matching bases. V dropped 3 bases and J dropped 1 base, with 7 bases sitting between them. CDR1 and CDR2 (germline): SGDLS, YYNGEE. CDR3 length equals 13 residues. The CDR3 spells CASSADRNTEAFF. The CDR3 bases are TGTGCCAGCAGCGCCGACAGGAACACTGAAGCTTTCTTT.

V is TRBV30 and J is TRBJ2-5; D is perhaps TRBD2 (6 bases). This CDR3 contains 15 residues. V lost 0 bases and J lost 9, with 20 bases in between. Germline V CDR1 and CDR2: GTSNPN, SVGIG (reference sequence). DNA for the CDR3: TGTGCCTGGAGTGTAGCGGGCGCTGAAAGTGTGGCCCAGTACTTC. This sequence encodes CAWSVAGAESVAQYF.

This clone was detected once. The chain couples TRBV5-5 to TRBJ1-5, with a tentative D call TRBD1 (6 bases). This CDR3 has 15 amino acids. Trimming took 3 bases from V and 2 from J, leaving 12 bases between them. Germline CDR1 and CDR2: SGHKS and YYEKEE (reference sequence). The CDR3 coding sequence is TGTGCCAGCAGCTCCAGGGGAATAGGCAATCAGCCCCAGCATTTT. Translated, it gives CASSSRGIGNQPQHF.

This CDR3 reads CASSIRGRGDIQYF. The CDR3 DNA is TGTGCCAGCAGCATCAGGGGGCGCGGAGACATTCAGTACTTC. The chain combines TRBV7-3 with TRBJ2-4; TRBD1 aligns across 8 bases. Trimming removed 5 bases from V and 8 bases from J; junction bases left unmatched: 8. Germline values: CDR1 SGHTA, CDR2 FQGTGA. The CDR3 consists of 14 residues.

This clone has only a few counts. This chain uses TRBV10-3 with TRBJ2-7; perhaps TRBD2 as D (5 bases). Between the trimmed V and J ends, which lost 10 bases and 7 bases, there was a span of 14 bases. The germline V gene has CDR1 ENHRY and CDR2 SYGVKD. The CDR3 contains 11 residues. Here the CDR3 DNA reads TGTGCCAGCAGCCAGTCGGGGGAGCAGTACTTC. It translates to CASSQSGEQYF.

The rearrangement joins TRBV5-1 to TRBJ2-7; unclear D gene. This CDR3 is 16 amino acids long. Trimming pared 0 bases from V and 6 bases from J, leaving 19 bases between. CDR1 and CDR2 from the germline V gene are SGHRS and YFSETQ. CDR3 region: CASSLAMGSTKVEQYF. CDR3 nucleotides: TGCGCCAGCAGCTTGGCCATGGGCTCCACCAAGGTCGAGCAGTACTTC.

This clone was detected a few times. The CDR3 loop is CASSGEDGNQPQHF. In DNA, the CDR3 is TGTGCCAGCAGCGGGGAGGATGGCAATCAGCCCCAGCATTTT. The chain employs TRBV7-8 and TRBJ1-5, with D unclear. The CDR3 runs 14 residues. The V and J ends lost 5 bases and 2 bases respectively, with 10 bases between them. Germline CDR1 reads SGHVS; CDR2 reads FQNEAQ.

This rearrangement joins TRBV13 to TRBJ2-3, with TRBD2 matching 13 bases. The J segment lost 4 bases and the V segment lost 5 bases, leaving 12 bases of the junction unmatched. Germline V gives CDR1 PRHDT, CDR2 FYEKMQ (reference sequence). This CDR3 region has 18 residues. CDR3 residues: CASSQAKLAGGPPDTQYF. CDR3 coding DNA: TGTGCCAGCAGCCAGGCTAAACTAGCGGGGGGGCCCCCAGATACGCAGTATTTT. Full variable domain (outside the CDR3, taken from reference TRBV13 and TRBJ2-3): AAGVIQSPRHLIKEKRETATLKCYPIPRHDTVYWYQQGPGQDPQFLISFYEKMQSDKGSIPDRFSAQQFSDYHSELNMSSLELGDSALYFCASSQAKLAGGPPDTQYFGPGTRLTVL.

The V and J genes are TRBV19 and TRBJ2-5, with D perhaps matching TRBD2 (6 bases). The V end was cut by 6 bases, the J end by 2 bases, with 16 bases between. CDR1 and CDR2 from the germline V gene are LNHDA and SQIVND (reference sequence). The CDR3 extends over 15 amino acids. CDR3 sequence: CASSPFGGRQETQYF. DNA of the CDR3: TGTGCCAGTAGCCCCTTTGGGGGGAGGCAAGAGACCCAGTACTTC.

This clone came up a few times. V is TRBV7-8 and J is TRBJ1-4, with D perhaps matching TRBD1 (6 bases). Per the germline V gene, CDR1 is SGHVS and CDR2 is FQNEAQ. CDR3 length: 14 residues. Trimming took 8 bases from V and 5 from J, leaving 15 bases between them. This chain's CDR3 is CASRRGRGNEKLFF. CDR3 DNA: TGTGCCAGCCGCAGGGGAAGGGGCAATGAAAAACTGTTTTTT.

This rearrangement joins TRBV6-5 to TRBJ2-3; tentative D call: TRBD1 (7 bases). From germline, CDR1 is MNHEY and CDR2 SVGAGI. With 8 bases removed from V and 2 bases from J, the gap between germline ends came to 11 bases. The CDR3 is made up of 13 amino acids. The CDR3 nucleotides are TGTGCCAGCGCGGGACAGCCCACAGATACGCAGTATTTT. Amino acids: CASAGQPTDTQYF.

Here the CDR3 DNA reads TGCAGCGTGCTGGCGGGCTCAGATACGCAGTATTTT. Translating it yields CSVLAGSDTQYF. This chain links TRBV29-1 with TRBJ2-3; D is perhaps TRBD2 (5 bases). CDR1 is SQVTM and CDR2 is ANQGSEA in the germline V gene. Trimming stripped 6 bases from V and 4 bases from J, with 11 bases between. The length of the CDR3 is 12 residues.

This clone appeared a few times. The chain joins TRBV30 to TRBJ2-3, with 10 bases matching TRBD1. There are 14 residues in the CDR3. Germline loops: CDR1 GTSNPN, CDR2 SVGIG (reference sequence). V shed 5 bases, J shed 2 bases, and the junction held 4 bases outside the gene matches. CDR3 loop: CAWQTGGLTDTQYF. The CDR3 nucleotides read TGTGCCTGGCAGACAGGGGGCCTCACAGATACGCAGTATTTT.

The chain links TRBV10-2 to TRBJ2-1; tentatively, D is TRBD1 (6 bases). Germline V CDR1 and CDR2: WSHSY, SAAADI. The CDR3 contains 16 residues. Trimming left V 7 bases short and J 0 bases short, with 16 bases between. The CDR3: CASTDSLLVSYNEQFF. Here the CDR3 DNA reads TGCGCCAGCACGGACAGTCTTCTTGTCTCCTACAATGAGCAGTTCTTC.

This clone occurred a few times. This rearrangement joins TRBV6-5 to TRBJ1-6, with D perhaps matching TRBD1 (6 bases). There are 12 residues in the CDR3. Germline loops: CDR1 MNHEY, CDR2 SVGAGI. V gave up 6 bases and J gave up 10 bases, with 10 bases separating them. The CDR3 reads CASRNQGSPLHF. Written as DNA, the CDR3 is TGTGCCAGCAGGAATCAGGGGTCACCCCTCCACTTT.

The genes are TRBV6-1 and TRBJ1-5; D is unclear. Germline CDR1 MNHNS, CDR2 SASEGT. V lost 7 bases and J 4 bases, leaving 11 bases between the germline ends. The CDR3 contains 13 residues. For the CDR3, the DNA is TGTGCCAGCAAGAGGTTTGAGAATCAGCCCCAGCATTTT. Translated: CASKRFENQPQHF.

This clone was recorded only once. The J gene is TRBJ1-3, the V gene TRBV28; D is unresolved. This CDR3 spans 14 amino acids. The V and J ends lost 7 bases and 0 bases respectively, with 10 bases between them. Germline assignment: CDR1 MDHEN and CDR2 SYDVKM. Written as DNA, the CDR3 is TGTGCCAGCATCTCGGTCAACTCTGGAAACACCATATATTTT. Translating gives CASISVNSGNTIYF.

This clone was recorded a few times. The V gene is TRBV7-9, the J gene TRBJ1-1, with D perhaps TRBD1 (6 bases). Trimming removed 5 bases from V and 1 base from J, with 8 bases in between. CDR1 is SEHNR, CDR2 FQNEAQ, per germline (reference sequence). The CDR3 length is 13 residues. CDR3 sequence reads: CASSQGQNTEAFF. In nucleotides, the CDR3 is TGTGCCAGCAGCCAGGGACAGAACACTGAAGCTTTCTTT.

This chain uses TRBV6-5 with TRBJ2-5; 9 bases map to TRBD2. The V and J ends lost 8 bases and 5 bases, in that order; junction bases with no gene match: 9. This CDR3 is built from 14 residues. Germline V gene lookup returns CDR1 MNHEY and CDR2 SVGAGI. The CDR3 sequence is CASVGSGGRETQYF. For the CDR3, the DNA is TGTGCCAGCGTCGGTAGCGGGGGTCGCGAGACCCAGTACTTC.

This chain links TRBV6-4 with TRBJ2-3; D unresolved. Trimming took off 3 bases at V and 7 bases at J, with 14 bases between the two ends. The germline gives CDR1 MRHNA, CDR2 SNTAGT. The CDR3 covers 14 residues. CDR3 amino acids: CASSEMRPTNTQYF. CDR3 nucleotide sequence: TGTGCCAGCAGTGAGATGCGCCCCACGAATACGCAGTATTTT.

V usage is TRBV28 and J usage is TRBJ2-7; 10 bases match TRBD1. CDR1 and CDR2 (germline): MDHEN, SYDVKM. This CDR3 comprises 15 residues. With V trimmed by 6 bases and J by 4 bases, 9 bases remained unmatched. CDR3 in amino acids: CASRKSPGQGYEQYF. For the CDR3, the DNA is TGTGCCAGCAGGAAATCGCCGGGACAGGGGTACGAGCAGTACTTC.

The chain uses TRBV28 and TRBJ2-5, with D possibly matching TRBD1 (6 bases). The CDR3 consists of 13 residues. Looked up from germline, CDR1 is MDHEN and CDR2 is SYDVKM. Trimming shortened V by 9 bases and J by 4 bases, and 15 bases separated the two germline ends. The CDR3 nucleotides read TGTGCCAGTAAGCAGGGGATTCGAGAGACCCAGTACTTC. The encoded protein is CASKQGIRETQYF.

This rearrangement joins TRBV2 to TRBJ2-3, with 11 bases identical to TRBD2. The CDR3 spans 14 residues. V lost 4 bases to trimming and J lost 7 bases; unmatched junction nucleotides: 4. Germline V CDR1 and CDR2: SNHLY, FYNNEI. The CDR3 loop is CASSGSGGANTQYF. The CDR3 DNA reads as TGTGCCAGCAGTGGTAGCGGGGGGGCGAATACGCAGTATTTT.